This T cell receptor (beta chain) derives from a study of chemoradiotherapy in HPV16-positive cancers. Concerning this clone: The antigen is undetermined.

Repeated repertoire sampling spanned the course of chemoradiotherapy. Study outcomes and limitations: Non-HPV-specific T cells did not expand in tumors during treatment, whereas candidate HPV-specific clones and E7-related motifs did. Only a couple of HPV16-positive patients supplied the functional HPV-specificity definition.

Here immunoSEQ multiplex PCR was the method, and the copy in TCRdb shows in-frame clones only, minus some. The data contain approximately 12,000 clones, less than 80% of them singletons. The sample was taken from a patient who underwent chemoradiotherapy. The receptor's source is a human donor with HPV-associated anogenital cancer.

The chain's CDR3 is CASSLLPLRTGDTQYF. The CDR3 DNA follows: TGTGCCAGCAGTTTACTCCCCCTCAGGACCGGAGATACGCAGTATTTT. The chain combines TRBV27 with TRBJ2-3; D remains unclear. Looked up from germline, CDR1 is MNHEY and CDR2 is SMNVEV (reference sequence). CDR3 size: 16 residues. Between the trimmed V and J ends, which lost 2 bases and 5 bases, there was a span of 17 bases.